Below, 2 T cell receptor beta chains from the same sample are listed, as sequenced in a study of PD-1 blockade in classical Hodgkin lymphoma. Measured with immunoSEQ multiplex PCR; TCRdb has only the in-frame clones, and not every one. The profile shows tens of thousands of clones, nearly 80% of them singletons. The time point was: cycle 4 day 1 (C4D1), after more than five weeks of nivolumab. Following autologous stem cell transplantation, relapse occurred in every patient, and exposure to brentuximab vedotin varied. This sample comprised peripheral blood mononuclear cells (PBMCs), obtained before the fourth cycle of nivolumab. These receptors all come from a human donor with classical Hodgkin lymphoma.

This rearrangement joins TRBV6-4 to TRBJ2-5, with a possible D match to TRBD2 (6 bases). The CDR3 length is 14 residues. CDR1 and CDR2 (germline): MRHNA, SNTAGT. V lost 7 bases, J lost 4 bases, and 16 bases lay in between. CDR3 nucleotide sequence: TGTGCCAGCATTTCTGGCGGGGTAGGAGAGACCCAGTACTTC. Protein product: CASISGGVGETQYF.

The V call is TRBV27, the J call TRBJ2-7; 9 nucleotides line up with TRBD1. Per the germline V gene, CDR1 is MNHEY and CDR2 is SMNVEV (reference sequence). Unmatched junction bases numbered 6, after V lost 4 bases and J lost 5 bases. This CDR3 spans 14 amino acids. DNA for the CDR3: TGTGCCAGCAGTTCCCCCGGGACAGGGAACGAGCAGTACTTC. It translates to CASSSPGTGNEQYF.